Only a few counts were recorded for the clone carrying this T cell receptor (beta chain). Its antigen is still unknown. The sample contains more than one DNA sequence encoding this CDR3. These data belong to a study of CD8+ T cells in alopecia areata. The study, taken as a whole, reports: Scalp samples also yield sequences of resident alphabeta T cells from normal skin.

Sequencing relied on a cDNA template that was reverse transcribed from extracted RNA. Sequencing was performed with immunoSEQ multiplex PCR; in TCRdb, only in-frame clones are kept and a portion is missing. The data show 220,000 or so clones, with 50% to 60% seen just once and 0.45% held by the top ten. The CDR3 loop spans 15 amino acids. The V gene's germline CDR1 is MNHEY and CDR2 SVGAGI. V trimming: 2 bases; J trimming: 3 bases; junction bases outside the gene matches: 3. The chain employs TRBV6-5 and TRBJ2-7, with TRBD1 identical over 11 bases. The source is a human donor with alopecia areata. Sequenced material: CD4+ T cells sorted from blood, taken at week 0. The CDR3 protein is CASSYRGQGVYEQYF. CDR3 DNA: TGTGCCAGCAGTTACAGGGGACAGGGGGTCTACGAGCAGTACTTC.